The 7 T cell receptor beta chains in this list originate from one sample, sequenced in a study of T-cell reconstitution after alpha-beta-depleted transplantation in children. Unique molecular identifiers were built into the TCRbeta library. TCRdb ran MiXCR on the PCR reads and lists one entry per CDR3 protein. The sample shows about 250,000 distinct CDR3 sequences, about 24% of them seen only once. The specimen comprised PBMCs, mostly from graft donor cells, sampled 360 days after TCRalphabeta/CD19-depleted stem cell transplant. Receptor source: a female patient aged 2-9 years who had a stem cell transplant for congenital amegakaryocytic thrombocytopenia, so the T cells may come from the graft donor.

V usage is TRBV2 and J usage is TRBJ2-7; 11 bases agree with TRBD2. The germline CDR1 and CDR2 sequences are SNHLY and FYNNEI. V lost 7 bases, J lost 2 bases, and 7 bases stayed unmatched. CDR3 length: 15 residues. CDR3 in amino acids: CASIPIAGGPYEQYF. CDR3 nucleotides: TGTGCCAGCATTCCCATAGCGGGAGGGCCCTACGAGCAGTACTTC.

This chain links TRBV10-3 with TRBJ1-2; D not certain. Germline lookup yields CDR1 ENHRY and CDR2 SYGVKD. V was clipped by 3 bases and J by 2 bases, with 7 bases between them. The CDR3 is made up of 13 amino acids. The CDR3 loop reads CAISEGLNYGYTF. The CDR3 DNA follows: TGTGCCATCAGTGAAGGGTTAAACTATGGCTACACCTTC.

This rearrangement joins TRBV3-1 to TRBJ2-1, with TRBD2 matching 7 bases. In germline, CDR1 is LGHDT, CDR2 YNNKEL (reference sequence). Trimming at V came to 4 bases and at J to 5 bases, leaving 14 bases not matched to a gene. CDR3 length: 17 amino acids. Written as DNA, the CDR3 is TGTGCCAGCAGCCGGAGGAGACTAGCCGAACGCAACAATGAGCAGTTCTTC. The encoded protein is CASSRRRLAERNNEQFF.

Of note for this clonotype: A much larger clone lies one base from this, so it may be a read error. The chain is built from TRBV6-1 and TRBJ1-1, with 7 positions matching TRBD1. The CDR3 covers 14 residues. V shed 1 base and J 12 bases; nucleotides not matched to a gene: 11. Germline CDR1 reads MNHNS; CDR2 reads SASEGT. The CDR3 DNA reads TGTGCCAGCAGTGAAGTGCACAGGGGCGCGTTGTCTTTCTTT. Amino acid sequence: CASSEVHRGALSFF.

This clonotype was counted between two and nine times. This chain links TRBV28 with TRBJ2-1; D is unresolved. The germline V gene encodes CDR1 MDHEN and CDR2 SYDVKM. V dropped 6 bases and J dropped 0 bases, with 15 bases sitting between them. CDR3 length equals 16 residues. The chain's CDR3 is CASSQMTDSSYNEQFF. The DNA of the CDR3 is TGTGCCAGCAGCCAAATGACGGATAGCTCCTACAATGAGCAGTTCTTC.

The rearrangement uses TRBV20-1 and TRBJ2-1, with 13 bases lining up with TRBD2. The J segment lost 2 bases and the V segment lost 5 bases, leaving 6 bases of the junction unmatched. The CDR3 consists of 16 residues. Germline lookup yields CDR1 DFQATT and CDR2 SNEGSKA (reference sequence). CDR3 loop: CSAWTSGRIAYNEQFF. The CDR3 DNA follows: TGCAGTGCTTGGACTAGCGGGAGAATCGCCTACAATGAGCAGTTCTTC.

The table lists this clonotype with a few counts. This chain uses TRBV28 with TRBJ2-1; 8 bases match TRBD1. The junction had 1 base not matched to a gene; V was cut back by 8 bases and J by 4 bases. The CDR3 extends over 12 amino acids. CDR1 and CDR2 (germline): MDHEN, SYDVKM. Here the CDR3 reads CASWDRYNEQFF. In DNA, the CDR3 is TGTGCCAGCTGGGACAGGTACAATGAGCAGTTCTTC.